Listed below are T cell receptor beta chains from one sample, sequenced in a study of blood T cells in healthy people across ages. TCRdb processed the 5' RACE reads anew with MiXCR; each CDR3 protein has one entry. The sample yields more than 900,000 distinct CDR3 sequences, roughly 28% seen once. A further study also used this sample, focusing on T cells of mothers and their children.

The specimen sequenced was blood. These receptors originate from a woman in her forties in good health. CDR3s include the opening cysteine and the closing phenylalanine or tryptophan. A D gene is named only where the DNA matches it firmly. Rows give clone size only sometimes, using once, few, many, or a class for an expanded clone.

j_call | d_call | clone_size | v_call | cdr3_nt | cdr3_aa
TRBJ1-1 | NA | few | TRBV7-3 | TGTGCCAGCAGCTCCGACCCGTATGGTAACGAAGCTTTCTTT | CASSSDPYGNEAFF
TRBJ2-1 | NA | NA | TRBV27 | TGTGCCAGCAGTTTATCCCGGGACACGGCGGTATACAATGAGCAGTTCTTC | CASSLSRDTAVYNEQFF
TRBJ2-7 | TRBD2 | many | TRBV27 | TGTGCCAGCAGTTTTACGGGGGGGCTTTCCGAGCAGTACTTC | CASSFTGGLSEQYF
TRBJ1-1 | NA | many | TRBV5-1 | TGCGCCAGCAGCTTGGAGGGGCCCAACACTGAAGCTTTCTTT | CASSLEGPNTEAFF
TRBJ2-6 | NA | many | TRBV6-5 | TGTGCCAGCAGTTACACCGGGGCTCGGCAGGGAGGTTCCTCTGGGGCCAACGTCCTGACTTTC | CASSYTGARQGGSSGANVLTF
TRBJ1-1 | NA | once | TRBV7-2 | TGTGCCAGCACCCGCACCAACACTGAAGCTTTCTTT | CASTRTNTEAFF
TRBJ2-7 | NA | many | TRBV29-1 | TGCAGCGTTCGTTGGTCCTACGAGCAGTACTTC | CSVRWSYEQYF
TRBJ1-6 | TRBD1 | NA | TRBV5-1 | TGCGCCAGCAGCTCCCGGACAGGGAATGATCCACCCCTCCACTTT | CASSSRTGNDPPLHF
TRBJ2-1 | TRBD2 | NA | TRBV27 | TGTGCCAGCAGTTTATCGAGAGCGGGGGGGCGAGGCGAGCAGTTCTTC | CASSLSRAGGRGEQFF
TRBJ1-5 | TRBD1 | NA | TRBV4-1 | TGCGCCAGCAGCCACCTAGGAGAGGGGGCCCATCAGCCCCAGCATTTT | CASSHLGEGAHQPQHF
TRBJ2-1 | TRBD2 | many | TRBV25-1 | TGTGCCAGCAGAGCCATACTAGCGGGGGAGGACAATGAGCAGTTCTTC | CASRAILAGEDNEQFF
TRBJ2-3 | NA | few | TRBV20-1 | TGCAGTGCAATCACAGATACGCAGTATTTT | CSAITDTQYF
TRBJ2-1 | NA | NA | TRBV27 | TGTGCCAGCAGTGCGACCAGGGGGGTGTACAATGAGCAGTTCTTC | CASSATRGVYNEQFF
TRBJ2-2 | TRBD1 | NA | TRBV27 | TGTGCCAGCAGTTTGACCGGGACAGTAGTCACCGGGGAGCTGTTTTTT | CASSLTGTVVTGELFF
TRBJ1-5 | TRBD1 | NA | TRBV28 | TGTGCCAGCATTTCGACAGGGAATCAGCCCCAGCATTTT | CASISTGNQPQHF
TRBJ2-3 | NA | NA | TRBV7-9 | TGTGCCAGCAGCTTACAGGGGGAGGCAGATACGCAGTATTTT | CASSLQGEADTQYF
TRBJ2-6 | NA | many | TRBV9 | TGTGCCAGCAGCCCGGTGGCAGGTGGCGCTGGGGCCAACGTCCTGACTTTC | CASSPVAGGAGANVLTF
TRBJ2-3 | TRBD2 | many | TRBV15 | TGTGCCACCAGCATGAGGTTCGGCGGGGGAGACACAGATACGCAGTATTTT | CATSMRFGGGDTDTQYF
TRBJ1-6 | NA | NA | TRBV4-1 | TGCGCCAGCAGCGCGCAAAATTCACCCCTCCACTTT | CASSAQNSPLHF
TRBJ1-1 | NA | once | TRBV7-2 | TGTGCCAGCAGCTTAGCGCTAGGGTCCGCTGAAGCTTTCTTT | CASSLALGSAEAFF
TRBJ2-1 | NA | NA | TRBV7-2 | TGTGCCAGCAGCTTAGAGAACGCGAAACACAATGAGCAGTTCTTC | CASSLENAKHNEQFF
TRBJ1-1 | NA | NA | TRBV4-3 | TGCGCCAGCAGCCAAGAGAAGGGGCCCTGGACTGAAGCTTTCTTT | CASSQEKGPWTEAFF
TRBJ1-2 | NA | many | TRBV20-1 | TGCAGTGCTCCCGACATCTATGGCTACACCTTC | CSAPDIYGYTF
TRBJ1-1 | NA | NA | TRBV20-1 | TGCAGTGCTAGAGAGGGTAACAGGCGAGGGACTGAAGCTTTCTTT | CSAREGNRRGTEAFF
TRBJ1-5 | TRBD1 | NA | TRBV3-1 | TGTGCCAGCAGCAAACAGGGGGGCAACCAGCCCCAGCATTTT | CASSKQGGNQPQHF
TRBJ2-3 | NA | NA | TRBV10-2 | TGCGCCAGCAGGGCACGTTCAGATACGCAGTATTTT | CASRARSDTQYF
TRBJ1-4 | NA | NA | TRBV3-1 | TGTGCCAGCATGGGGGCGACGGACGGAAAGGAAAAACGGTTTTTT | CASMGATDGKEKRFF
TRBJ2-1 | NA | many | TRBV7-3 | TGTGCCAGCAGCTCAAATCCGACAGGTTACAATGAGCAGTTCTTC | CASSSNPTGYNEQFF
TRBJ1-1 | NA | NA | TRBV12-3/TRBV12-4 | TGTGCCCGCGGAAGAGTTCGTGAAGCTTTCTTT | CARGRVREAFF